A selection of T cell receptor beta chains follows, all from one sample in a study of T cells in Graves' hyperthyroidism and ophthalmopathy. TCRdb itself ran the multiplex PCR reads through MiXCR, one entry per CDR3 protein. The repertoire holds about 740,000 distinct CDR3 sequences, with 14% as singletons. Sequencing was performed on blood. The receptor source for this set is a woman aged 18-35 years with Graves' hyperthyroidism. CDR3s include the opening cysteine and the closing phenylalanine or tryptophan. Fields, in order: J gene, V gene, clone size, D gene, CDR3 protein, CDR3 DNA. The D gene is left open where the match is weak. Only part of the rows carry a size: once, few, many, or a class if the clone is expanded.

j_call: TRBJ2-7; v_call: TRBV7-3; clone_size: NA; d_call: NA; cdr3_aa: CASSVGAAYEQYF; cdr3_nt: TGTGCCAGCAGCGTGGGGGCGGCCTACGAGCAGTACTTC
j_call: TRBJ2-7; v_call: TRBV11-2; clone_size: many; d_call: TRBD2; cdr3_aa: CASSFLVTSVEPSEQYF; cdr3_nt: TGTGCCAGCAGCTTCCTAGTTACTAGCGTCGAACCCTCCGAGCAGTACTTC
j_call: TRBJ2-3; v_call: TRBV13; clone_size: many; d_call: NA; cdr3_aa: CASSLRGAGDTQYF; cdr3_nt: TGTGCCAGCAGCTTAAGGGGAGCTGGAGATACGCAGTATTTT
j_call: TRBJ1-5; v_call: TRBV27; clone_size: few; d_call: TRBD1; cdr3_aa: CASSYRGVGSNQPQHF; cdr3_nt: TGTGCCAGCAGTTACAGGGGCGTGGGTAGCAATCAGCCCCAGCATTTT
j_call: TRBJ1-1; v_call: TRBV4-3; clone_size: few; d_call: TRBD1; cdr3_aa: CASRHVRQGTEAFF; cdr3_nt: TGCGCCAGCAGACACGTAAGACAGGGCACTGAAGCTTTCTTT
j_call: TRBJ2-7; v_call: TRBV11-2; clone_size: many; d_call: NA; cdr3_aa: CASSRTVEQYF; cdr3_nt: TGTGCCAGCAGCCGGACAGTCGAGCAGTACTTC
j_call: TRBJ2-7; v_call: TRBV24-1; clone_size: many; d_call: NA; cdr3_aa: CATMKPRWSQYF; cdr3_nt: TGTGCCACTATGAAGCCCCGCTGGTCGCAGTACTTC
j_call: TRBJ1-5; v_call: TRBV27; clone_size: many; d_call: TRBD1; cdr3_aa: CASSPLGTGYNQPQHF; cdr3_nt: TGTGCCAGCAGTCCCCTCGGGACAGGCTACAATCAGCCCCAGCATTTT
j_call: TRBJ1-5; v_call: TRBV12-3/TRBV12-4; clone_size: few; d_call: NA; cdr3_aa: CASKEARFANQPQHF; cdr3_nt: TGTGCCAGCAAAGAGGCCAGATTTGCAAATCAGCCCCAGCATTTT
j_call: TRBJ1-1; v_call: TRBV10-3; clone_size: NA; d_call: TRBD1; cdr3_aa: CATNPGQRVNTEAFF; cdr3_nt: TGTGCCACCAACCCGGGACAGCGAGTGAACACTGAAGCTTTCTTT